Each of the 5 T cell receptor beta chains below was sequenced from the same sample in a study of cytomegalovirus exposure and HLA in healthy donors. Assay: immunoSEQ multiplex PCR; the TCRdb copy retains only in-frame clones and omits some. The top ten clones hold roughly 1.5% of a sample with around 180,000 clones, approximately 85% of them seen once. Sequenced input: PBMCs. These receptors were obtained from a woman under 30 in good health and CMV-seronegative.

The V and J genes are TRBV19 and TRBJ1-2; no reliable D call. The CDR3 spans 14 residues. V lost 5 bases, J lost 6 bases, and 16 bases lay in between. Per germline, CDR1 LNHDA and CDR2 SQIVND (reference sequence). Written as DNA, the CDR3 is TGTGCCAGTAGTCCCCGTGCTGGCCCACATGGCTACACCTTC. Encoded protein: CASSPRAGPHGYTF. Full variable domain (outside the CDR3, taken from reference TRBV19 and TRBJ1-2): DGGITQSPKYLFRKEGQNVTLSCEQNLNHDAMYWYRQDPGQGLRLIYYSQIVNDFQKGDIAEGYSVSREKKESFPLTVTSAQKNPTAFYLCASSPRAGPHGYTFGSGTRLTVV.

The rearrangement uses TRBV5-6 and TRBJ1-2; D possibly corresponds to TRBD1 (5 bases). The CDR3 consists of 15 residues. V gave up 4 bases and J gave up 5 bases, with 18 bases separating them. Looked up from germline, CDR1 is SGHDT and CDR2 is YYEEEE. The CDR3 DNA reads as TGTGCCAGCAGCCGGTTAGACAGCGAAGAATATGGCTACACCTTC. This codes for CASSRLDSEEYGYTF.

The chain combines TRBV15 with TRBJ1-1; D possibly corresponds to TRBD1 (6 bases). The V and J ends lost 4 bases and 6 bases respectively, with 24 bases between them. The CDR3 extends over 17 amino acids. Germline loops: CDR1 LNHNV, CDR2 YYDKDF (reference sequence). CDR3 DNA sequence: TGTGCCACCAGCACGGTCTCGAGGGGCAGGGGTCGCTCTGAAGCTTTCTTT. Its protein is CATSTVSRGRGRSEAFF.

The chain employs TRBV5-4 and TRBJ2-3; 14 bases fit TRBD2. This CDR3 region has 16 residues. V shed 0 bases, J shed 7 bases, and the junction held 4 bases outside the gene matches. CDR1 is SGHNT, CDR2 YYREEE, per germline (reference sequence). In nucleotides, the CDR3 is TGTGCCAGCAGCTTGGTTGGGACTAGCGGGAGAAATACGCAGTATTTT. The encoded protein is CASSLVGTSGRNTQYF.

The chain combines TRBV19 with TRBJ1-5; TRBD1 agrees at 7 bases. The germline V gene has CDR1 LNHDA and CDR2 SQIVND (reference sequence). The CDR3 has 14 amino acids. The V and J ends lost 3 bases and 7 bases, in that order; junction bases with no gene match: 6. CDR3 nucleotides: TGTGCCAGTAGTATTGGGCAGGGGGGCCAGCCCCAGCATTTT. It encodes CASSIGQGGQPQHF.